This record covers a single T cell receptor (beta chain). The antigen is not known. The entry originates in a study of cytomegalovirus exposure and HLA in healthy donors. Regarding the study as a whole: It was reportedly the case that the classifier diagnosed cytomegalovirus status with high specificity and sensitivity.

The PCR made use of 60 Vbeta and 13 Jbeta primers. The assay was immunoSEQ multiplex PCR, and TCRdb's table has in-frame clones only and misses some. The sample holds roughly 150,000 clones, 75% seen once. Germline V gives CDR1 SGHDN, CDR2 FVKESK. Trimming took off 0 bases at V and 6 bases at J, with 17 bases between the two ends. The CDR3 contains 16 residues. Sequenced input: PBMCs. The chain couples TRBV14 to TRBJ1-1, with D perhaps matching TRBD1 (5 bases). The clonotype comes from a man in his late teens or twenties in good health and CMV-seronegative. CDR3: CASSQDLGQGEPEAFF. Here the CDR3 DNA reads TGTGCCAGCAGCCAAGATTTAGGGCAGGGTGAGCCTGAAGCTTTCTTT.